The rows below give T cell receptor beta chains drawn from one sample of a study of blood T cells in healthy people across ages. TCRdb redid the calling of the 5' RACE reads with MiXCR, one entry per CDR3 protein. This table has about 1.4 million distinct CDR3 sequences, around 59% appearing once. The sample taken for sequencing was blood. All receptors derive from a man aged 18 to 30 in good health. Both conserved end residues are part of each CDR3. Fields, in order: J gene, D gene, V gene, clone size, CDR3 protein, CDR3 DNA. D genes are given only for firm matches. Clone size is stated in some rows and not others, as once, few, many or a class when expanded.

TRBJ2-3 TRBD2 TRBV6-5 NA CASSYLAGGGDTQYF TGTGCCAGCAGTTACCTAGCGGGGGGTGGGGATACGCAGTATTTT
TRBJ2-6 NA TRBV27 NA CASSRGLTSGANVLTF TGTGCCAGCAGTCGGGGACTCACCTCTGGGGCCAACGTCCTGACTTTC
TRBJ1-2 NA TRBV29-1 NA CSVDGFGYGYTF TGCAGCGTTGATGGCTTTGGCTATGGCTACACCTTC
TRBJ1-2 NA TRBV20-1 NA CSAPTYYGYTF TGCAGTGCTCCGACTTACTATGGCTACACCTTC
TRBJ1-2 TRBD1 TRBV9 NA CASSGDRGVKAGDYGYTF TGTGCCAGCAGCGGAGACAGGGGGGTAAAGGCAGGGGACTATGGCTACACCTTC
TRBJ2-1 NA TRBV7-8 NA CASSLVFSGNEQFF TGTGCCAGCAGCTTAGTTTTTAGCGGCAATGAGCAGTTCTTC
TRBJ2-1 NA TRBV6-5 few CASSRISGHFDNEQFF TGTGCCAGCAGCCGAATTAGCGGCCATTTTGACAATGAGCAGTTCTTC
TRBJ2-1 NA TRBV7-2 once CASSQSMTRQFF TGTGCCAGCAGCCAAAGCATGACTAGACAGTTCTTC
TRBJ2-5 TRBD1 TRBV5-1 once CASSVRDSQETQYF TGCGCCAGCAGCGTACGGGACAGCCAAGAGACCCAGTACTTC
TRBJ2-5 NA TRBV7-2 once CASSFGVFQETQYF TGTGCCAGCAGCTTTGGGGTTTTCCAAGAGACCCAGTACTTC
TRBJ2-6 NA TRBV27 NA CASSHGTPVSGANVLTF TGTGCCAGCAGCCATGGGACGCCCGTTTCTGGGGCCAACGTCCTGACTTTC